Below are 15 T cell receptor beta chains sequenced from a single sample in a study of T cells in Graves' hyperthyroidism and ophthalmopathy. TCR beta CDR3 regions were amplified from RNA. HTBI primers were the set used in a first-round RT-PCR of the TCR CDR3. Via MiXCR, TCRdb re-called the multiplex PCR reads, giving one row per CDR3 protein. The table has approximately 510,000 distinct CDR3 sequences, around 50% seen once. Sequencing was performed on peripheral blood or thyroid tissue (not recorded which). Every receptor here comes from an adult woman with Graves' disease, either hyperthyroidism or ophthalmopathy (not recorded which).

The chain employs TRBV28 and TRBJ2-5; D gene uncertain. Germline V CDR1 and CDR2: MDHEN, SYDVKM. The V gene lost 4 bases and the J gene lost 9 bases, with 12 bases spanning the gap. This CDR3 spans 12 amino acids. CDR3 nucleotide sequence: TGTGCCAGCAGTTATTCTGGCCGTCCCCAGTACTTC. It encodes CASSYSGRPQYF.

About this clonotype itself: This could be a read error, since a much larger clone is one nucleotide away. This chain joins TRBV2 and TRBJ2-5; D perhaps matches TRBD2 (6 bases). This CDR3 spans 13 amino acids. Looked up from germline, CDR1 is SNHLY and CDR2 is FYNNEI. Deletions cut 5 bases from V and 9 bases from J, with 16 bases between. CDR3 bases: TGTGCCAGCAGTTTGTCGGGAGTGGGGGCCCAGTACTTC. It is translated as CASSLSGVGAQYF.

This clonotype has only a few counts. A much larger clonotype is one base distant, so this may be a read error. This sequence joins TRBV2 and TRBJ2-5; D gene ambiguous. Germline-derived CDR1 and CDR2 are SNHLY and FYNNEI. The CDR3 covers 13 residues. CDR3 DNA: TGTGCCAGCAAAGCGTCGGCTCGAGAGACCCGGTACTTC. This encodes CASKASARETRYF.

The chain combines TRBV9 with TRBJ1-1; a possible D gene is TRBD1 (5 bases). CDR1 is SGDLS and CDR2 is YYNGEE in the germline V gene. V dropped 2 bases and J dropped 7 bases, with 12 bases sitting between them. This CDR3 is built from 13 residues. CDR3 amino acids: CASSVGRDNEAFF. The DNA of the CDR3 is TGTGCCAGCAGCGTTGGCAGGGATAATGAAGCTTTCTTT.

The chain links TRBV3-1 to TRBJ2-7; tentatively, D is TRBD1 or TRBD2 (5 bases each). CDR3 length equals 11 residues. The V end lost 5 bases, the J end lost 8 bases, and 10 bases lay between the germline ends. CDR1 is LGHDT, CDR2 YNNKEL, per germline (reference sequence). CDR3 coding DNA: TGTGCCAGCAGCGACTCGGGACAGCAGTACTTC. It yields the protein CASSDSGQQYF.

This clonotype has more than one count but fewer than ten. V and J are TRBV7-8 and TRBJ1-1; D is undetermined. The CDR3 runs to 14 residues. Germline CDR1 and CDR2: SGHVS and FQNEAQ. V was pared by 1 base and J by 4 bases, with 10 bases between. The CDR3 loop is CASSLDATITEAFF. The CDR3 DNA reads TGTGCCAGCAGCTTAGACGCCACAATCACTGAAGCTTTCTTT.

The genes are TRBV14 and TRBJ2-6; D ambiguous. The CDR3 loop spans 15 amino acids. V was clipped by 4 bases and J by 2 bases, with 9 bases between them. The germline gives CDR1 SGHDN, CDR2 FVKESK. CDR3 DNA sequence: TGTGCCAGCAGCCCTTTCGGTCCTGGGGCCAACGTCCTGACTTTC. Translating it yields CASSPFGPGANVLTF.

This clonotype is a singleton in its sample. The CDR3 sequence is CSVEGGQDGNTEAFF. CDR3 in DNA: TGCAGCGTTGAAGGGGGACAGGATGGGAACACTGAAGCTTTCTTT. V gene TRBV29-1 combines with J gene TRBJ1-1; 8 bases are a match to TRBD1. Looked up from germline, CDR1 is SQVTM and CDR2 is ANQGSEA. V shed 1 base and J 1 base; nucleotides not matched to a gene: 5. This CDR3 has 15 residues.

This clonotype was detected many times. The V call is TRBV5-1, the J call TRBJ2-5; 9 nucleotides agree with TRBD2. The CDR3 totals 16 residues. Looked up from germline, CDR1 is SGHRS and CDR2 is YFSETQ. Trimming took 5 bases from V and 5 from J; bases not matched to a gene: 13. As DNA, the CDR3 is TGCGCCAGCAGGTTCTGTGCGGGAGGGCTCTGCGAGACCCAGTACTTC. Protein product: CASRFCAGGLCETQYF.

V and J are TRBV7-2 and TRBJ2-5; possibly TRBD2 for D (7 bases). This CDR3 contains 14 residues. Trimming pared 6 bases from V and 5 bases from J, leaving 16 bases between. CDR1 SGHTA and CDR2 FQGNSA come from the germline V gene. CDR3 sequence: CASSTEGGRETQYF. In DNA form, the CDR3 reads TGTGCCAGCAGTACCGAGGGGGGGAGGGAGACCCAGTACTTC.

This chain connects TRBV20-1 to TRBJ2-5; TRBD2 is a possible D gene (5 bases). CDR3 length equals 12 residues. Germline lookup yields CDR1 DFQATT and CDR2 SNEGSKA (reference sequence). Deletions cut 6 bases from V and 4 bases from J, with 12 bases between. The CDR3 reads CSAMRVGETQYF. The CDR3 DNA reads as TGCAGTGCCATGCGGGTTGGAGAGACCCAGTACTTC.

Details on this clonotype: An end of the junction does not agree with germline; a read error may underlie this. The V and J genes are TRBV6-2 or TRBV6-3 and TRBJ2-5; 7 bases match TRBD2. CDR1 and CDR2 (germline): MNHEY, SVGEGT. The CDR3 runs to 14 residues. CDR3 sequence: CTSSVMGGQETQYF. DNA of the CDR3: TGTACCAGCAGTGTGATGGGGGGGCAAGAGACCCAGTACTTC.

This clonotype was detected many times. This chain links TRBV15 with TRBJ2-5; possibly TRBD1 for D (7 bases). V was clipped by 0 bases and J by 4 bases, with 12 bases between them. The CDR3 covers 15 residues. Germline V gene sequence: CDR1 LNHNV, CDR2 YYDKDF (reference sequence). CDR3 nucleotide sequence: TGTGCCACCAGCAGAGAGGCAGGGGGGAGAGAGACCCAGTACTTC. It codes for CATSREAGGRETQYF.

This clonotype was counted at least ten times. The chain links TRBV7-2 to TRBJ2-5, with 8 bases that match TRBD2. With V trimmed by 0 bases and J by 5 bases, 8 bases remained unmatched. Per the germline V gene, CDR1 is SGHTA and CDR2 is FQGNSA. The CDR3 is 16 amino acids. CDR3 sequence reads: CASSLASGGVWETQYF. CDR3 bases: TGTGCCAGCAGCTTAGCGTCGGGGGGGGTGTGGGAGACCCAGTACTTC.

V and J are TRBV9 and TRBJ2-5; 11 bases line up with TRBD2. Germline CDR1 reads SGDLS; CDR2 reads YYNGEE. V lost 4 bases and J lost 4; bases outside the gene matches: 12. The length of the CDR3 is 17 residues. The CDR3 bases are TGTGCCAGCAGCTATGGCCTAGCGGGAGGCGGGGTAGAGACCCAGTACTTC. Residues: CASSYGLAGGGVETQYF.